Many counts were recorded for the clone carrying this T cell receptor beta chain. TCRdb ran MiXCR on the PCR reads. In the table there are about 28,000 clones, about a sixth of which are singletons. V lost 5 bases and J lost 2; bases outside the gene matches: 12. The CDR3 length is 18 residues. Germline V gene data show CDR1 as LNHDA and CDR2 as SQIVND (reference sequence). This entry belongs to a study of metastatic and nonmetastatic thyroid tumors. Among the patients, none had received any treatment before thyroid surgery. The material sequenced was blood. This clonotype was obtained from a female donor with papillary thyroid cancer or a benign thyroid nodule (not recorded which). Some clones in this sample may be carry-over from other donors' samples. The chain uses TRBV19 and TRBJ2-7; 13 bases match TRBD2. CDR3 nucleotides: TGTGCCAGTAGTCTCCAAGGACTAGCGGGGGCATCAACCTACGAGCAGTACTTC. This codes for CASSLQGLAGASTYEQYF.